The next 24 T cell receptor beta chains were all read from a single sample in a study of graft-versus-host responses after intestinal transplantation. Only in-frame clones appear in the TCRdb table, and some are missing; sequencing was by immunoSEQ multiplex PCR. This sample has about 21,000 clones, with about 55% found just once. Sequences were derived from alloreactive CD4+ T cells from a mixed lymphocyte reaction culture, sampled before intestinal transplant. Subset noted: CFSE-low proliferating T cells sorted from roughly six-day pre-transplant mixed lymphocyte reaction (GvH or HvG direction). The receptor source for this set is a human patient who received an intestinal transplant.

V and J are TRBV5-1 and TRBJ1-5, with a possible D match to TRBD1 (5 bases). This CDR3 region has 15 residues. The ends were cut back, 0 bases at V and 7 bases at J, with 14 bases in the middle. Germline values: CDR1 SGHRS, CDR2 YFSETQ. The CDR3 sequence is CASSLGGERGQPQHF. Here the CDR3 DNA reads TGCGCCAGCAGCTTGGGGGGGGAAAGAGGGCAGCCCCAGCATTTT.

The chain links TRBV5-4 to TRBJ2-1; TRBD1 aligns across 8 bases. CDR1 is SGHNT and CDR2 is YYREEE in the germline V gene (reference sequence). With V trimmed by 4 bases and J by 6 bases, 15 bases remained unmatched. CDR3 size: 17 residues. The CDR3 coding sequence is TGTGCCAGCAGCCCCCAGGGCCGCGGGACAGGTACCAATGAGCAGTTCTTC. It translates to CASSPQGRGTGTNEQFF.

The V and J genes are TRBV5-4 and TRBJ2-1; maybe TRBD2 (6 bases). The CDR3 covers 17 residues. Trimming removed 4 bases from V and 5 bases from J, with 22 bases in between. The germline CDR1 and CDR2 sequences are SGHNT and YYREEE (reference sequence). The CDR3 reads CASSPPRGILGHNEQFF. Written as DNA, the CDR3 is TGTGCCAGCAGCCCTCCTCGGGGGATCTTAGGCCACAATGAGCAGTTCTTC.

The DNA for the CDR3 is TGTGCCAGCAGTTACAGCACAAAGGAAAAACTGTTTTTT. Translated: CASSYSTKEKLFF. The genes are TRBV2 and TRBJ1-4, with unresolved D. The CDR3 is made up of 13 amino acids. The V gene's germline CDR1 is SNHLY and CDR2 FYNNEI. The V and J ends lost 5 bases and 8 bases respectively, with 12 bases between them.

The rearrangement links TRBV28 to TRBJ1-2; D unclear. Looked up from germline, CDR1 is MDHEN and CDR2 is SYDVKM. The ends were cut back, 2 bases at V and 2 bases at J, with 15 bases in the middle. The CDR3 sequence is 16 residues long. CDR3 sequence reads: CASSLTWGALNYGYTF. CDR3 bases: TGTGCCAGCAGTTTAACGTGGGGAGCCCTAAACTATGGCTACACCTTC.

V is TRBV6-1 and J is TRBJ2-3; tentatively, D is TRBD2 (5 bases). Germline loops: CDR1 MNHNS, CDR2 SASEGT. V was clipped by 7 bases and J by 2 bases, with 16 bases between them. There are 15 residues in the CDR3. The CDR3 sequence: CASIRERGFTDTQYF. DNA for the CDR3: TGTGCCAGCATCAGAGAACGGGGTTTCACAGATACGCAGTATTTT.

The chain has TRBV13 and TRBJ2-1; 13 nucleotides line up with TRBD2. Per germline, CDR1 PRHDT and CDR2 FYEKMQ (reference sequence). This CDR3 contains 14 residues. With V trimmed by 3 bases and J by 7 bases, 0 bases remained unmatched. The CDR3 region has the DNA TGTGCCAGCAGCTTGACTAGCGGGAGGAATGAGCAGTTCTTC. Amino acids: CASSLTSGRNEQFF.

CDR3 sequence: CSVEGPAYEQYF. DNA of the CDR3: TGCAGCGTTGAAGGCCCCGCGTACGAGCAGTACTTC. This rearrangement joins TRBV29-1 to TRBJ2-7; D is unresolved. The germline gives CDR1 SQVTM, CDR2 ANQGSEA. Between the trimmed V and J ends, which lost 1 base and 4 bases, there was a span of 8 bases. The CDR3 spans 12 residues.

V usage is TRBV6-6 and J usage is TRBJ2-1; TRBD2 matches at 11 bases. Germline CDR1 is MNHNY and CDR2 is SVGAGI (reference sequence). The CDR3 covers 14 residues. The junction had 3 bases not matched to a gene; V was cut back by 7 bases and J by 4 bases. CDR3 residues: CASMTSGIYNEQFF. The CDR3, as DNA: TGTGCCAGCATGACTAGCGGGATTTACAATGAGCAGTTCTTC.

The sample holds a few counts of this clone. V and J are TRBV6-6 and TRBJ2-4, with D maybe TRBD1 (5 bases). V gave up 2 bases and J gave up 0 bases, with 8 bases separating them. Looked up from germline, CDR1 is MNHNY and CDR2 is SVGAGI (reference sequence). The CDR3 extends over 15 amino acids. The CDR3 spells CASSYDRLAKNIQYF. CDR3 DNA sequence: TGTGCCAGCAGTTACGACAGACTAGCCAAAAACATTCAGTACTTC.

This clone has a handful of counts. The gene calls are TRBV5-1 and TRBJ2-5; weak D call: TRBD2 (5 bases). The length of the CDR3 is 14 residues. Trimming stripped 0 bases from V and 1 base from J, with 7 bases between. The germline V gene encodes CDR1 SGHRS and CDR2 YFSETQ. The CDR3 nucleotides are TGCGCCAGCAGCTTGGGACGGGGCCAAGAGACCCAGTACTTC. This translates into CASSLGRGQETQYF. The complete variable domain, with remaining parts taken from reference TRBV5-1 and TRBJ2-5, reads KAGVTQTPRYLIKTRGQQVTLSCSPISGHRSVSWYQQTPGQGLQFLFEYFSETQRNKGNFPGRFSGRQFSNSRSEMNVSTLELGDSALYLCASSLGRGQETQYFGPGTRLLVL.

CDR3 nucleotide sequence: TGTGCCAGCAGCTTAGGGGACAGGGTTAGAGAGACCCAGTACTTC. Residues: CASSLGDRVRETQYF. The chain employs TRBV7-2 and TRBJ2-5; 9 bases align to TRBD1. Looked up from germline, CDR1 is SGHTA and CDR2 is FQGNSA. The trim removed 1 base at V and 4 bases at J, leaving 4 bases unmatched. The CDR3 length is 15 residues.

The chain couples TRBV6-5 to TRBJ2-7; possible D gene TRBD1, 6 bases. The CDR3 has 15 residues. Germline values: CDR1 MNHEY, CDR2 SVGAGI. V was pared by 7 bases and J by 2 bases, with 18 bases between. The CDR3 DNA follows: TGTGCCAGCAAGATAGCGACAGGCTACACCTACGAGCAGTACTTC. It yields the protein CASKIATGYTYEQYF.

The chain has TRBV5-1 and TRBJ2-3; TRBD2 matches at 8 bases. CDR1 SGHRS and CDR2 YFSETQ come from the germline V gene. V was pared by 1 base and J by 4 bases, with 5 bases of the junction left unmatched. The CDR3 totals 15 residues. This CDR3 is CASSLFGGGSDTQYF. DNA of the CDR3: TGCGCCAGCAGCTTGTTCGGGGGGGGGTCAGATACGCAGTATTTT. Together with reference TRBV5-1 and TRBJ2-3, the CDR3 gives the full variable domain: KAGVTQTPRYLIKTRGQQVTLSCSPISGHRSVSWYQQTPGQGLQFLFEYFSETQRNKGNFPGRFSGRQFSNSRSEMNVSTLELGDSALYLCASSLFGGGSDTQYFGPGTRLTVL.

This chain links TRBV5-4 with TRBJ2-3; 7 bases fit TRBD2. CDR3 length equals 14 residues. Germline CDR1 SGHNT, CDR2 YYREEE (reference sequence). J was trimmed by 4 bases and V by 2 bases; bases with no gene match: 4. The CDR3, as DNA: TGTGCCAGCAGCTTAGGCGGGGGTCCAGATACGCAGTATTTT. It is translated as CASSLGGGPDTQYF.

This clone turned up a few times. J is TRBJ2-6 and V is TRBV15, with D maybe TRBD2 (5 bases). Germline-derived CDR1 and CDR2 are LNHNV and YYDKDF (reference sequence). The CDR3 is 17 residues long. V was shortened by 0 bases and J by 2 bases, with 11 bases between the two germline ends. CDR3 sequence reads: CATSRDRGMAGANVLTF. CDR3 coding DNA: TGTGCCACCAGCAGAGATCGGGGAATGGCTGGGGCCAACGTCCTGACTTTC.

This clone showed up just a few times. The CDR3 is CASTLSGGAAYEQYF. Here the CDR3 DNA reads TGTGCCAGCACCCTTAGCGGGGGGGCCGCATACGAGCAGTACTTC. The V call is TRBV7-2, the J call TRBJ2-7; 11 bases align to TRBD2. CDR3 length: 15 residues. V shed 7 bases, J shed 4 bases, and the junction held 9 bases outside the gene matches. Per germline, CDR1 SGHTA and CDR2 FQGNSA.

This chain joins TRBV7-2 and TRBJ2-1; 8 bases are shared with TRBD2. Losses at the gene ends were 2 bases for V and 8 bases for J; bases not matched to a gene: 17. From germline, CDR1 is SGHTA and CDR2 FQGNSA. The CDR3 consists of 18 residues. The CDR3 here is CASSLPTRGTRSIYEQFF. As DNA, the CDR3 is TGTGCCAGCAGCTTACCAACTAGAGGGACTAGAAGCATCTATGAGCAGTTCTTC.

The V gene is TRBV6-6, the J gene TRBJ1-5, with 7 bases aligning to TRBD1. The J segment lost 0 bases and the V segment lost 8 bases, leaving 4 bases of the junction unmatched. The V gene's germline CDR1 is MNHNY and CDR2 SVGAGI (reference sequence). The CDR3 contains 14 residues. The CDR3 DNA reads TGTGCCAGCCTGGGGACAGCTAGCAATCAGCCCCAGCATTTT. This translates into CASLGTASNQPQHF.

Here the CDR3 DNA reads TGTGCTTTAGCGGGATCCCCCCCCGGGGAGCTGTTTTTT. Translated, it gives CALAGSPPGELFF. V and J are TRBV6-1 and TRBJ2-2; TRBD2 agrees at 8 bases. Germline V gene data show CDR1 as MNHNS and CDR2 as SASEGT. There are 13 residues in the CDR3.

This chain joins TRBV29-1 and TRBJ1-1, with D unresolved. Germline CDR1 is SQVTM and CDR2 is ANQGSEA. The CDR3 is 13 amino acids. V lost 4 bases and J 7 bases, leaving 16 bases between the germline ends. CDR3 in amino acids: CSVVAGPGGEAFF. The CDR3 nucleotides read TGCAGCGTTGTGGCAGGCCCTGGAGGTGAAGCTTTCTTT.

The chain recombines TRBV14 with TRBJ2-5; D gene unclear. The CDR3 extends over 13 amino acids. Germline V gene lookup returns CDR1 SGHDN and CDR2 FVKESK. Trimming removed 1 base at V and 4 bases at J, with 7 bases between. The CDR3 spells CASSQVYLETQYF. CDR3 DNA: TGTGCCAGCAGCCAAGTTTATTTAGAGACCCAGTACTTC.

This clone appeared a few times. The chain is built from TRBV7-8 and TRBJ2-1; 9 bases map to TRBD2. The length of the CDR3 is 14 residues. The germline V gene has CDR1 SGHVS and CDR2 FQNEAQ. Trimming cost V 3 bases and J 10 bases; bases outside gene matches: 7. The DNA for the CDR3 is TGTGCCAGCAGCTTCGCGGGGGGGCGAGTAGAGCAGTTCTTC. This sequence encodes CASSFAGGRVEQFF.

This chain links TRBV10-3 with TRBJ2-7, with 8 bases identical to TRBD2. Germline lookup yields CDR1 ENHRY and CDR2 SYGVKD. The CDR3 is made up of 12 amino acids. Trimming at V came to 6 bases and at J to 2 bases, leaving 0 bases not matched to a gene. The CDR3 region has the DNA TGTGCCATCAGGGGACTAGCCTACGAGCAGTACTTC. Translating gives CAIRGLAYEQYF.